This T cell receptor (beta chain) comes out of a study of control samples from healthy donors and cancer patients. Here immunoSEQ multiplex PCR was the method, and the copy in TCRdb shows in-frame clones only, minus some. Of 93,000 or so clones listed, about 89% were seen once; the top ten hold about 20%. Germline CDR1 and CDR2: KGHDR and SFDVKD. The ends were cut back, 4 bases at V and 0 bases at J, with 8 bases in the middle. The CDR3 length is 14 residues. The receptor comes from a man in his fifties or sixties with lung cancer. Sequenced material: PBMCs. This rearrangement joins TRBV24-1 to TRBJ2-5; a weak D match, TRBD1 (5 bases). The CDR3 sequence: CATSEAGYQETQYF. DNA of the CDR3: TGTGCCACCAGTGAGGCAGGGTACCAAGAGACCCAGTACTTC.